The rows below give T cell receptor beta chains drawn from one sample of a study of T-cell memory formation after mild COVID-19. TCRdb re-called the 5' RACE reads with MiXCR, one entry per CDR3 protein. In the table there are approximately 260,000 distinct CDR3 sequences, around 17% of which are singletons. The sequenced sample was PBMCs or a T cell subset sorted from them (not recorded which). These receptors came from a man in his late teens or twenties who had mild COVID-19 (a few samples of this study predate the infection). Cell type and time point are not known. Each CDR3 is given with its conserved first and last residue. Each record gives: V gene, clone size, J gene, D gene, CDR3 protein, CDR3 DNA. The D gene is left open where the match is weak. A row's size may be missing; if present it is once, few, many or a size class.

v_call: TRBV20-1
clone_size: -
j_call: TRBJ2-3
d_call: -
cdr3_aa: CSARPLASTDTQYF
cdr3_nt: TGCAGTGCTAGACCCCTAGCGAGCACAGATACGCAGTATTTT

v_call: TRBV5-6
clone_size: -
j_call: TRBJ1-4
d_call: -
cdr3_aa: CASSLREAGKLFF
cdr3_nt: TGTGCCAGCAGCTTGAGGGAGGCCGGAAAACTGTTTTTT

v_call: TRBV5-1
clone_size: few
j_call: TRBJ2-3
d_call: -
cdr3_aa: CASRLAATDTQYF
cdr3_nt: TGCGCCAGCAGATTAGCGGCTACAGATACGCAGTATTTT

v_call: TRBV4-1
clone_size: -
j_call: TRBJ1-5
d_call: TRBD1
cdr3_aa: CASSLRDREQYSNQPQHF
cdr3_nt: TGCGCCAGCAGCCTCCGGGACAGGGAGCAATATAGCAATCAGCCCCAGCATTTT

v_call: TRBV4-3
clone_size: -
j_call: TRBJ2-2
d_call: -
cdr3_aa: CASSQGYPSGELFF
cdr3_nt: TGCGCCAGCAGCCAAGGGTACCCGTCCGGGGAGCTGTTTTTT

v_call: TRBV7-2
clone_size: few
j_call: TRBJ2-1
d_call: -
cdr3_aa: CASSLAGLGGSYNEQFF
cdr3_nt: TGTGCCAGCAGCTTAGCCGGACTAGGGGGGTCCTACAATGAGCAGTTCTTC

v_call: TRBV12-3/TRBV12-4
clone_size: -
j_call: TRBJ1-2
d_call: -
cdr3_aa: CASSSHPRAGYTF
cdr3_nt: TGTGCCAGCAGTTCCCACCCTCGCGCGGGCTACACCTTC

v_call: TRBV2
clone_size: few
j_call: TRBJ2-5
d_call: TRBD2
cdr3_aa: CASSPYGLEETQYF
cdr3_nt: TGTGCCAGCAGCCCATACGGACTAGAAGAGACCCAGTACTTC

v_call: TRBV7-6
clone_size: -
j_call: TRBJ2-7
d_call: TRBD2
cdr3_aa: CASASGGAYEQYF
cdr3_nt: TGTGCCAGCGCTAGCGGGGGTGCCTACGAGCAGTACTTC

v_call: TRBV20-1
clone_size: few
j_call: TRBJ2-3
d_call: TRBD2
cdr3_aa: CSARDWTSGEGTDTQYF
cdr3_nt: TGCAGTGCTAGAGATTGGACTAGCGGGGAGGGCACAGATACGCAGTATTTT

v_call: TRBV20-1
clone_size: -
j_call: TRBJ1-1
d_call: -
cdr3_aa: CSARESRHEAFF
cdr3_nt: TGCAGTGCCAGGGAGTCGAGACATGAAGCTTTCTTT

v_call: TRBV28
clone_size: -
j_call: TRBJ1-5
d_call: TRBD1
cdr3_aa: CASSFTGANQPQHF
cdr3_nt: TGTGCCAGCAGTTTCACAGGGGCCAATCAGCCCCAGCATTTT

v_call: TRBV5-1
clone_size: few
j_call: TRBJ1-2
d_call: TRBD1
cdr3_aa: CASSLRTGASSGYTF
cdr3_nt: TGCGCCAGCAGTTTGCGGACAGGGGCGTCTAGTGGCTACACCTTC

v_call: TRBV6-5
clone_size: -
j_call: TRBJ1-6
d_call: TRBD1
cdr3_aa: CASRTTGGYNSPLHF
cdr3_nt: TGTGCCAGCAGGACAACAGGGGGTTATAATTCACCCCTCCACTTT

v_call: TRBV5-1
clone_size: -
j_call: TRBJ1-5
d_call: -
cdr3_aa: CASSLEGDNQPQHF
cdr3_nt: TGCGCCAGCAGCTTGGAGGGGGACAATCAGCCCCAGCATTTT

v_call: TRBV3-1
clone_size: -
j_call: TRBJ1-4
d_call: -
cdr3_aa: CASSQDGGFEKLFF
cdr3_nt: TGTGCCAGCAGCCAAGACGGGGGATTCGAAAAACTGTTTTTT

v_call: TRBV4-3
clone_size: -
j_call: TRBJ2-6
d_call: -
cdr3_aa: CASSQVGISGANVLTF
cdr3_nt: TGCGCCAGCAGCCAAGTAGGCATCTCTGGGGCCAACGTCCTGACTTTC

v_call: TRBV2
clone_size: few
j_call: TRBJ1-2
d_call: TRBD1
cdr3_aa: CASSSGTGVYGYTF
cdr3_nt: TGTGCCAGCAGTTCCGGGACAGGGGTCTATGGCTACACCTTC

v_call: TRBV6-2/TRBV6-3
clone_size: -
j_call: TRBJ1-1
d_call: TRBD1
cdr3_aa: CASSRDRGYAFF
cdr3_nt: TGTGCCAGCAGCCGGGACAGGGGTTACGCTTTCTTT

v_call: TRBV6-1
clone_size: few
j_call: TRBJ1-1
d_call: -
cdr3_aa: CASSEAEGLNTEAFF
cdr3_nt: TGTGCCAGCAGTGAAGCGGAGGGCTTGAACACTGAAGCTTTCTTT

v_call: TRBV4-3
clone_size: once
j_call: TRBJ1-4
d_call: -
cdr3_aa: CASSQEWGASEKLFF
cdr3_nt: TGCGCCAGCAGCCAAGAATGGGGGGCGAGTGAAAAACTGTTTTTT

v_call: TRBV20-1
clone_size: few
j_call: TRBJ2-3
d_call: -
cdr3_aa: CSASPIGEAADTQYF
cdr3_nt: TGCAGTGCTAGTCCCATCGGGGAGGCCGCAGATACGCAGTATTTT

v_call: TRBV6-6
clone_size: -
j_call: TRBJ2-3
d_call: TRBD2
cdr3_aa: CASSDSGADTDTQYF
cdr3_nt: TGTGCCAGCAGTGATAGCGGGGCGGACACAGATACGCAGTATTTT

v_call: TRBV4-1
clone_size: -
j_call: TRBJ2-5
d_call: TRBD2
cdr3_aa: CASNTTGTTQETQYF
cdr3_nt: TGCGCCAGCAACACAACCGGGACTACACAAGAGACCCAGTACTTC

v_call: TRBV12-5
clone_size: -
j_call: TRBJ2-2
d_call: -
cdr3_aa: CASGLNTGELFF
cdr3_nt: TGTGCTAGTGGCCTCAACACCGGGGAGCTGTTTTTT

v_call: TRBV7-9
clone_size: few
j_call: TRBJ2-1
d_call: -
cdr3_aa: CASAARENNEQFF
cdr3_nt: TGTGCCAGCGCCGCCAGGGAGAATAATGAGCAGTTCTTC

v_call: TRBV7-9
clone_size: many
j_call: TRBJ1-1
d_call: TRBD1
cdr3_aa: CASSFQGADTEAFF
cdr3_nt: TGTGCCAGCAGCTTTCAGGGGGCGGACACTGAAGCTTTCTTT

v_call: TRBV12-3/TRBV12-4
clone_size: many
j_call: TRBJ2-1
d_call: TRBD2
cdr3_aa: CASSKGLAGGWNEQFF
cdr3_nt: TGTGCCAGCAGTAAGGGACTAGCGGGGGGTTGGAATGAGCAGTTCTTC

v_call: TRBV5-6
clone_size: -
j_call: TRBJ2-2
d_call: -
cdr3_aa: CASSPDPYTGELFF
cdr3_nt: TGTGCCAGCAGCCCTGACCCGTACACCGGGGAGCTGTTTTTT

v_call: TRBV12-3/TRBV12-4
clone_size: -
j_call: TRBJ1-2
d_call: TRBD1
cdr3_aa: CASSRQGTPGYTF
cdr3_nt: TGTGCCAGCAGTCGACAGGGGACCCCCGGCTACACCTTC

v_call: TRBV5-6
clone_size: once
j_call: TRBJ1-4
d_call: TRBD1
cdr3_aa: CASSLALTGGYEKLFF
cdr3_nt: TGTGCCAGCAGCCTGGCCTTGACAGGGGGGTATGAAAAACTGTTTTTT

v_call: TRBV11-2
clone_size: few
j_call: TRBJ1-1
d_call: -
cdr3_aa: CASSFSRAAEAFF
cdr3_nt: TGTGCCAGCAGCTTTAGCAGGGCCGCTGAAGCTTTCTTT

v_call: TRBV29-1
clone_size: many
j_call: TRBJ2-7
d_call: -
cdr3_aa: CSVVVGQKSSYEQYF
cdr3_nt: TGCAGCGTTGTCGTCGGGCAGAAATCCTCCTACGAGCAGTACTTC

v_call: TRBV5-1
clone_size: few
j_call: TRBJ2-3
d_call: -
cdr3_aa: CASNPEGVWTDTQYF
cdr3_nt: TGCGCCAGCAATCCGGAGGGGGTGTGGACAGATACGCAGTATTTT